A single sample gave rise to the 27 T cell receptor beta chains below, sequenced in a study of neurological immune-mediated disorders. One entry per CDR3 protein, called by TCRdb with MiXCR from the 5' RACE reads. The table shows under 50,000 distinct CDR3 sequences, with around 13% occurring only once. Time point indicated: longitudinal time-point 2. Sequenced input: PBMCs. The receptors were sampled from a male donor with HTLV-1-associated myelopathy (HAM/TSP).

This clonotype was counted at least ten times. This sequence joins TRBV7-2 and TRBJ1-6, with D hard to call. Trimming removed 4 bases at V and 10 bases at J, with 20 bases between. Germline V CDR1 and CDR2: SGHTA, FQGNSA. The CDR3 has 16 residues. The CDR3 region has the DNA TGTGCCAGCAGCTACCTCTCCGGCTCTCCCAAGTCACCCCTCCACTTT. Protein sequence: CASSYLSGSPKSPLHF.

The sample holds a few counts of this clonotype. The chain uses TRBV2 and TRBJ1-6, with D unclear. Germline V gene data show CDR1 as SNHLY and CDR2 as FYNNEI. V shed 10 bases and J shed 0 bases, with 7 bases lying between them. The CDR3 is 13 amino acids. The CDR3 reads CANRASYNSPLHF. The CDR3 nucleotides are TGTGCCAATCGGGCCTCCTATAATTCACCCCTCCACTTT.

This clonotype came up many times. The chain recombines TRBV7-2 with TRBJ2-5, with a tentative D call TRBD1 (5 bases). The V gene's germline CDR1 is SGHTA and CDR2 FQGNSA. V lost 4 bases and J lost 9, with 9 bases in between. CDR3 length equals 11 residues. CDR3 bases: TGTGCCAGCAGCTCAGGGTTGGCCCAGTACTTC. Encoded protein: CASSSGLAQYF.

This clonotype was counted many times. The rearrangement joins TRBV7-2 to TRBJ1-6; 9 bases fit TRBD1. The V segment lost 4 bases and the J segment 9 bases; nucleotides outside the gene matches: 4. Germline lookup yields CDR1 SGHTA and CDR2 FQGNSA. The CDR3 spans 14 residues. CDR3 nucleotides: TGTGCCAGCAGCTACCGGGACAGGGTTTCACCCCTCCACTTT. Encoded protein: CASSYRDRVSPLHF.

There are many counts of this clonotype. V is TRBV4-1 and J is TRBJ2-1; 8 bases are shared with TRBD2. The CDR3 extends over 20 amino acids. Germline CDR1 and CDR2: MGHRA and YSYEKL. Trimming took 1 base from V and 6 from J; bases not matched to a gene: 20. The CDR3 here is CASSQGPPAGAPTSRNEQFF. CDR3 coding DNA: TGCGCCAGCAGCCAAGGCCCTCCAGCGGGGGCCCCTACCTCCCGCAATGAGCAGTTCTTC.

This clonotype was seen many times. The V and J genes are TRBV20-1 and TRBJ1-3; D might be TRBD1 (5 bases). V was pared by 6 bases and J by 0 bases, with 18 bases between. The CDR3 has 16 amino acids. Germline V gives CDR1 DFQATT, CDR2 SNEGSKA (reference sequence). CDR3 in amino acids: CSASGTSINSGNTIYF. In DNA, the CDR3 is TGCAGTGCCTCCGGGACGAGTATCAACTCTGGAAACACCATATATTTT.

This clonotype appeared many times. The V gene is TRBV5-1, the J gene TRBJ2-1, with no clear D. Germline V gene data show CDR1 as SGHRS and CDR2 as YFSETQ. This CDR3 region has 14 residues. The germline V and J ends were trimmed by 6 bases and 7 bases, with 17 bases remaining between them. For the CDR3, the DNA is TGCGCCAGCACTTTGGGCCTCGCTACGAATGAGCAGTTCTTC. It specifies CASTLGLATNEQFF.

This clonotype was seen at least ten times. This chain uses TRBV5-1 with TRBJ1-4; D possibly corresponds to TRBD1 (6 bases). Germline values: CDR1 SGHRS, CDR2 YFSETQ. The V end was cut by 6 bases, the J end by 1 base, with 10 bases between. The CDR3 has 14 amino acids. CDR3 residues: CASKTGKTNEKLFF. The CDR3 region has the DNA TGCGCCAGCAAAACAGGGAAAACTAATGAAAAACTGTTTTTT.

This clonotype has ten or more counts. The rearrangement uses TRBV6-5 and TRBJ2-7, with no clear D. V shed 5 bases and J shed 0 bases, with 11 bases lying between them. The CDR3 runs 14 residues. The germline CDR1 and CDR2 sequences are MNHEY and SVGAGI. The CDR3 spells CASSPRKSSYEQYF. CDR3 in DNA: TGTGCCAGCAGTCCGCGGAAGAGCTCCTACGAGCAGTACTTC.

This clonotype was observed at least ten times. The chain combines TRBV7-9 with TRBJ1-1; D gene unclear. Germline CDR1 SEHNR, CDR2 FQNEAQ (reference sequence). The ends were cut back, 4 bases at V and 6 bases at J, with 9 bases in the middle. The CDR3 has 12 amino acids. This chain's CDR3 is CASSYAGPEAFF. The CDR3 DNA reads TGTGCCAGCAGCTATGCGGGTCCTGAAGCTTTCTTT.

This clonotype occurred many times. The chain uses TRBV4-3 and TRBJ2-2; D unclear. Trimming removed 0 bases from V and 1 base from J, with 6 bases in between. The CDR3 length is 15 residues. Germline CDR1 reads LGHNA; CDR2 reads YSLEER. In nucleotides, the CDR3 is TGCGCCAGCAGCCAAGATCGCCAGAACACCGGGGAGCTGTTTTTT. This sequence encodes CASSQDRQNTGELFF.

This clonotype occurred many times. This chain uses TRBV29-1 with TRBJ1-2; D uncertain. This CDR3 comprises 14 residues. Between the trimmed V and J ends, which lost 7 bases and 3 bases, there was a span of 18 bases. Germline loops: CDR1 SQVTM, CDR2 ANQGSEA. The CDR3 sequence is CSAENAAGHYGYTF. Here the CDR3 DNA reads TGCAGCGCCGAGAACGCTGCGGGCCACTATGGCTACACCTTC.

The CDR3 coding sequence is TGTGCCAGCAGCGTAGCTCCTACGGGTAACACTGAAGCTTTCTTT. Translated, it gives CASSVAPTGNTEAFF. The gene calls are TRBV9 and TRBJ1-1; D unresolved. CDR1 SGDLS and CDR2 YYNGEE come from the germline V gene. The V and J ends lost 0 bases and 2 bases respectively, with 11 bases between them. CDR3 length: 15 amino acids.

This clonotype was found many times. The chain has TRBV3-1 and TRBJ1-1, with D possibly being TRBD1 (6 bases). Trimming took off 4 bases at V and 5 bases at J, with 17 bases between the two ends. The CDR3 extends over 15 amino acids. Germline CDR1 is LGHDT and CDR2 is YNNKEL (reference sequence). The CDR3 reads CASSRDLNRETEAFF. In DNA form, the CDR3 reads TGTGCCAGCAGCCGAGACCTTAACAGGGAGACTGAAGCTTTCTTT.

The chain couples TRBV7-9 to TRBJ1-2; weak D call: TRBD1 (6 bases). V lost 0 bases, J lost 5 bases, and 13 bases lay in between. Per the germline V gene, CDR1 is SEHNR and CDR2 is FQNEAQ (reference sequence). This CDR3 has 15 amino acids. The CDR3 DNA follows: TGTGCCAGCAGCTTAGCGCCTGGGACACGGTATGGCTACACCTTC. Protein sequence: CASSLAPGTRYGYTF.

This clonotype was observed at least ten times. The chain recombines TRBV7-9 with TRBJ2-3; the match to TRBD2 covers 10 bases. V lost 10 bases, J lost 4 bases, and 8 bases stayed unmatched. Germline-derived CDR1 and CDR2 are SEHNR and FQNEAQ (reference sequence). The CDR3 is 14 residues long. In nucleotides, the CDR3 is TGTGCCACGCTACTAGCGGGGCGTCCAGATACGCAGTATTTT. Protein: CATLLAGRPDTQYF.

Ten or more counts support this clonotype. The genes are TRBV12-3 or TRBV12-4 and TRBJ1-2; maybe TRBD1 (5 bases). V gave up 6 bases and J gave up 8 bases, with 16 bases separating them. CDR3 length: 13 residues. CDR3 amino acids: CASRGLPFSGYTF. In nucleotides, the CDR3 is TGTGCCAGCAGGGGGCTTCCCTTCTCCGGCTACACCTTC.

This clonotype has at least ten counts. V and J are TRBV14 and TRBJ2-7; TRBD1 is a possible D gene (5 bases). V gave up 6 bases and J gave up 3 bases, with 9 bases separating them. The CDR3 is made up of 12 amino acids. CDR1 SGHDN and CDR2 FVKESK come from the germline V gene. The CDR3 sequence: CASRGVNYEQYF. The CDR3, as DNA: TGTGCCAGCAGAGGGGTGAACTACGAGCAGTACTTC.

The table lists this clonotype with many counts. The chain uses TRBV24-1 and TRBJ2-3, with a weak D call TRBD2 (7 bases). Germline CDR1 and CDR2: KGHDR and SFDVKD. V dropped 9 bases and J dropped 2 bases, with 8 bases sitting between them. The CDR3 length is 12 residues. CDR3 bases: TGTGCCACCCGGGGGGCCACAGATACGCAGTATTTT. Amino acid sequence: CATRGATDTQYF.

Comment on this clonotype: A read error may be the cause here, since a much bigger clone is one base away. The DNA of the CDR3 is TGCGCCAGCAGTCCCAGACCGGGAAGCGGCGGAGAGACCAAGTACTTC. Its translation: CASSPRPGSGGETKYF. This chain connects TRBV5-1 to TRBJ2-5; maybe TRBD2 (5 bases). Germline V lookup: CDR1 SGHRS, CDR2 YFSETQ. This CDR3 has 16 residues.

This clonotype was counted at least ten times. The chain links TRBV24-1 to TRBJ2-2; no reliable D call. Germline V gene sequence: CDR1 KGHDR, CDR2 SFDVKD. The germline V and J ends were trimmed by 9 bases and 3 bases, with 10 bases remaining between them. This CDR3 is built from 13 residues. The CDR3 sequence is CATGRRDTGELFF. In DNA, the CDR3 is TGTGCCACCGGTCGACGGGACACCGGGGAGCTGTTTTTT.

This clonotype was detected many times. The V and J genes are TRBV7-7 and TRBJ2-3, with D uncertain. The V and J ends lost 6 bases and 1 base respectively, with 20 bases between them. This CDR3 contains 17 residues. In germline, CDR1 is SSHAT, CDR2 FNYEAQ (reference sequence). For the CDR3, the DNA is TGTGCCAGCAGTCCTAGTCCTGGCTCCTTCGGCACAGATACGCAGTATTTT. Encoded protein: CASSPSPGSFGTDTQYF.

This clonotype was counted ten times or more. V is TRBV3-1 and J is TRBJ1-1; D might be TRBD1 (5 bases). The CDR3 is 15 amino acids. CDR1 is LGHDT and CDR2 is YNNKEL in the germline V gene (reference sequence). V lost 6 bases, J lost 7 bases, and 21 bases lay in between. DNA of the CDR3: TGTGCCAGCAGGCCCAACCCCGGGGTGGGGGGTGAAGCTTTCTTT. It codes for CASRPNPGVGGEAFF.

In its sample, this clonotype was seen many times. This sequence joins TRBV4-3 and TRBJ1-2; D ambiguous. The CDR3 covers 14 residues. Trimming took 1 base from V and 6 from J, leaving 12 bases between them. In germline, CDR1 is LGHNA, CDR2 YSLEER. The CDR3 sequence is CASSQGGDSNGYTF. The CDR3 DNA reads as TGCGCCAGCAGCCAAGGGGGAGATTCTAATGGCTACACCTTC.

The chain uses TRBV5-1 and TRBJ1-6, with 10 nucleotides matching TRBD1. V shed 0 bases, J shed 9 bases, and the junction held 3 bases outside the gene matches. CDR1 SGHRS and CDR2 YFSETQ come from the germline V gene. This CDR3 contains 15 residues. CDR3 amino acids: CASSLVGQGVSPLHF. The CDR3 DNA sequence: TGCGCCAGCAGCTTGGTAGGACAGGGGGTTTCACCCCTCCACTTT.

This clonotype came up many times. V gene TRBV29-1 combines with J gene TRBJ2-5; tentatively, D is TRBD1 (6 bases). The germline gives CDR1 SQVTM, CDR2 ANQGSEA. The V end lost 6 bases, the J end lost 2 bases, and 16 bases lay between the germline ends. The CDR3 has 14 residues. In nucleotides, the CDR3 is TGCAGCGTGCTAAGGGGGACGCGGCAAGAGACCCAGTACTTC. It encodes CSVLRGTRQETQYF.

This clonotype was seen many times. CDR3 loop: CSAKARLSNQPQHF. CDR3 DNA: TGCAGTGCCAAGGCGAGGCTTAGCAATCAGCCCCAGCATTTT. The chain links TRBV20-1 to TRBJ1-5; no definite D call. V lost 6 bases and J 0 bases, leaving 12 bases between the germline ends. The CDR3 loop spans 14 amino acids. From germline, CDR1 is DFQATT and CDR2 SNEGSKA (reference sequence).